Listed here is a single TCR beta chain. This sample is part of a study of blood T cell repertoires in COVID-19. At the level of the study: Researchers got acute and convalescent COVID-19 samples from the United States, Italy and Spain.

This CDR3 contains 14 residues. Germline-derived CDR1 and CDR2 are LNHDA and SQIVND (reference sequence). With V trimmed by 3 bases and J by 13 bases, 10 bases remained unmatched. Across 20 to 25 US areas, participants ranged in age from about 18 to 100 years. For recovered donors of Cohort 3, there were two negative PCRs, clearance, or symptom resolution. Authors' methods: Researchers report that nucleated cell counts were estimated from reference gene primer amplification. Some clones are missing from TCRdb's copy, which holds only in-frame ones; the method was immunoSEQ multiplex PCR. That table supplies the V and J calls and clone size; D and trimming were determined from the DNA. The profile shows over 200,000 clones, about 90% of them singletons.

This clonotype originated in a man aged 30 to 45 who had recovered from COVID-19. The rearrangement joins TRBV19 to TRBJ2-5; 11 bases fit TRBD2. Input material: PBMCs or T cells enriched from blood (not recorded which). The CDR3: CASSIGTSGLSLYF. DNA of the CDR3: TGTGCCAGTAGTATTGGGACTAGCGGTCTATCCCTGTACTTC.